The T cell receptor (beta chain) under discussion was sequenced for a study of blood T cell repertoires in COVID-19. Study-level information: The study drew acute and convalescent COVID-19 samples from the United States, Italy and Spain. T cells, B-cell-depleted T cells, or PBMCs supplied cDNA or gDNA.

Per the original data handling: Using reference gene primer amplification, nucleated cell counts were estimated. The method was immunoSEQ multiplex PCR; TCRdb's version includes in-frame clones alone and lacks a portion of them. The DNA was the basis for D and trimming; V, J and clone size are from that table. The repertoire consists of 85,000 to 100,000 clones, with 85% occurring once and the leading ten covering 3.5% to 4.5%. The trim removed 2 bases at V and 4 bases at J, leaving 14 bases unmatched. Germline CDR1 and CDR2: SGHRS and YFSETQ. The CDR3 loop spans 18 amino acids. The material sequenced was peripheral blood. The V call is TRBV5-1, the J call TRBJ2-7, with 11 bases that match TRBD2. The sequence was obtained from a man aged 55 to 70 with acute or convalescent COVID-19. This chain's CDR3 is CASSLSASGRQITYEQYF. CDR3 DNA sequence: TGCGCCAGCAGCTTAAGCGCTAGCGGGAGGCAAATTACGTACGAGCAGTACTTC.